What follows is one T cell receptor beta chain and its context. Its cognate antigen is unknown. The data are from a study of early T cells in non-severe SARS-CoV-2 infection. MiXCR was run by TCRdb on the 5' RACE reads, yielding one entry per CDR3 protein. The table includes fewer than 70,000 distinct CDR3 sequences, around 13% detected once. Overall study findings and caveats: Using VDJdb, the matching emphasized anti-spike CD8 responses while missing private and CD4 specificities.

The CDR3 contains 16 residues. Per the germline V gene, CDR1 is SGHDN and CDR2 is FVKESK. V lost 4 bases to trimming and J lost 3 bases, with 13 bases between them. The genes are TRBV14 and TRBJ1-6; no clear D. The sequencing input was whole blood. This TCR was sampled from an adult who was a healthcare worker with PCR-confirmed SARS-CoV-2 infection or an uninfected control (not recorded which). The CDR3 nucleotides read TGTGCCAGCAGCCGGTCAGCCATCCTCTATAATTCACCCCTCCACTTT. It encodes CASSRSAILYNSPLHF.